The source of this T cell receptor beta chain is a study of OX40 agonist ivuxolimab in advanced cancers. About the study as a whole: Ivuxolimab, which targeted the costimulatory receptor OX40 (CD134), was an agonistic, fully human IgG2 monoclonal antibody. Of the approximately 50 dose-escalation patients, hepatocellular carcinoma was present in about 20, melanoma in around 15, renal cell carcinoma in 9 and head and neck cancer in 9. In the dose-escalation cohort, 82.7% of patients were male, and the mean age was around 60 years, with a range of 23 to 79. Intravenous ivuxolimab was administered to patients every 2 weeks at six dose levels: 0.01, 0.1, 0.3, 1.5, 3 and 10 mg/kg. Peripheral TCRbeta sequencing aimed to test whether ivuxolimab altered TCR sequence diversity and caused clonal T-cell expansion. Patients were allowed to have had prior anti-PD-1, anti-PD-L1 or anti-CTLA-4 therapy, and around 37% of the dose-escalation patients had previously received checkpoint inhibitors. Partial responses were achieved by three dose-escalation patients, of whom one had hepatocellular carcinoma and two had cutaneous melanoma. The paper describes the monotherapy dose-escalation part (N of about 47 patients) of the phase I trial of ivuxolimab. Here is what the overall study found, with its caveats: After ivuxolimab, CD8+ T cells had more expanded clones than CD4+ T cells on average. The antigen specificity of the peripheral T cells that underwent clonal expansion was not determined. In the 0.1-3.0 mg/kg groups, partial responders had among the lowest normalized peripheral clonal expansion, particularly in CD8+ T cells. At doses of 0.1 to 3.0 mg/kg, clonal expansion of both CD4+ and CD8+ blood T cells was observed from baseline to week 6. Low levels of normalized T-cell clonal expansion were also seen in some patients who did not respond.

Regarding this clone: No antigen is known for it. There are no base qualities to consult, and no much larger clone falls within one base.

Between the V and J ends, shortened by 7 bases and 4 bases respectively, the junction contains 19 bases. Including the terminal cysteine and phenylalanine, the CDR3 comprises 16 residues. This entry keeps only the CDR3 DNA: 48 bases, framed from base 1. The germline V gene sets CDR1 to SNHLY and CDR2 to FYNNEI. The trial excluded patients who had a history of autoimmune disease or were on systemic immunosuppression. In every dose cohort, peripheral blood was drawn for TCR sequencing at baseline, cycle 4 day 1, and cycle 7 day 1. Samples came from an open-label, multicenter, first-in-human phase I dose-escalation trial of ivuxolimab. The trial enrolled adults with locally advanced or metastatic head and neck squamous cell, hepatocellular, melanoma or renal cell carcinoma. Before TCR sequencing, CD4+ and CD8+ T cells were separately sorted from peripheral blood. To sequence the TCRbeta CDR3 region, genomic DNA was isolated from the sorted cells. The immunoSEQ Assay was used to sequence the TCRbeta CDR3 regions. TCRdb limited this immuneACCESS table to in-frame rearrangements with V and J called. A share of clones is missing; checked studies link under half to unresolved V genes, and the rest is unexplained. The sample table holds fewer than 130,000 clones, of which around nine tenths were seen once. The ten largest account for 0.27% of the sample.

Material: CD4+ or CD8+ T cells sorted from blood, obtained in a trial of the OX40 agonist ivuxolimab. The chain is made from TRBV2 and TRBJ2-2; the D call could be TRBD1 or TRBD2, with each sharing 6 bases. The clonotype originates from an adult with an advanced solid tumor such as melanoma, head and neck, liver or kidney cancer. The nucleotide sequence reads TGTGCCAGCACCCTCGGGGGCTCTCGGGGCACCGGGGAGCTGTTTTTT. Its protein reads: CASTLGGSRGTGELFF.